This entry describes one T cell receptor (beta chain). Germline-derived CDR1 and CDR2 are MRHNA and SNTAGT. The CDR3 contains 18 residues. V gave up 9 bases and J gave up 2 bases; unmatched junction bases: 19. As handled by the study authors: Reference gene primers were amplified, and this amplification served to estimate nucleated cell counts. The table came from immunoSEQ multiplex PCR; TCRdb's copy has only in-frame clones and leaves some out. V, J and clone size reflect that table, while D and trimming were determined from the DNA. The sample consists of some 46,000 clones, more than 70% of them appearing once. This sample stems from a study of blood T cell repertoires in COVID-19. In the study overall: Specimens from acute and convalescent COVID-19 originated in the United States, Italy and Spain. T cells, B-cell-depleted T cells, or PBMCs supplied cDNA or gDNA.

This sequence originates from a man in his sixties with acute or convalescent COVID-19. The chain links TRBV6-4 to TRBJ1-5, with TRBD1 matching 7 bases. Sequenced input: peripheral blood. The CDR3 DNA is TGTGCCAGGGACCTCGGACAGGTCCACTATTGGGGCAATCAGCCCCAGCATTTT. Translation gives CARDLGQVHYWGNQPQHF.